These 13 T cell receptor beta chains share one sample of origin, sequenced in a study of OX40 agonist ivuxolimab in advanced cancers. The method was immunoSEQ multiplex PCR; TCRdb's version includes in-frame clones alone and lacks a portion of them. The sample contains tens of thousands of clones, about 90% of which appear only once. The starting material was CD4+ or CD8+ T cells sorted from blood, obtained in a trial of the OX40 agonist ivuxolimab. These receptors originate from an adult with an advanced solid tumor such as melanoma, head and neck, liver or kidney cancer.

V usage is TRBV7-6 and J usage is TRBJ1-2, with 7 nucleotides matching TRBD1. V lost 5 bases, J lost 3 bases, and 9 bases stayed unmatched. Germline assignment: CDR1 SGHVS and CDR2 FNYEAQ. The CDR3 spans 15 residues. CDR3 bases: TGTGCCAGCAGCCAACTATATACAGGGGACTATGGCTACACCTTC. Amino acids: CASSQLYTGDYGYTF.

The gene calls are TRBV7-9 and TRBJ1-4; 8 bases match TRBD1. Germline V CDR1 and CDR2: SEHNR, FQNEAQ (reference sequence). Germline trimming cut 4 bases from V and 6 bases from J; bases unmatched to any gene: 7. This CDR3 spans 15 amino acids. CDR3 DNA: TGTGCCAGCAGCTATAATTCGGACAGGGATGAAAAACTGTTTTTT. This encodes CASSYNSDRDEKLFF.

The chain couples TRBV5-4 to TRBJ2-1; 8 positions match TRBD2. The CDR3 is made up of 14 amino acids. V dropped 4 bases and J dropped 7; count of bases not matched to a gene: 7. In germline, CDR1 is SGHNT, CDR2 YYREEE (reference sequence). In DNA, the CDR3 is TGTGCCAGCAGCCCGGGACTAGTTATGAATGAGCAGTTCTTC. The encoded protein is CASSPGLVMNEQFF.

The J gene is TRBJ2-3, the V gene TRBV6-6, with TRBD1 as a possible D gene (5 bases). V was shortened by 0 bases and J by 5 bases, with 6 bases between the two germline ends. Germline V gene lookup returns CDR1 MNHNY and CDR2 SVGAGI (reference sequence). CDR3 length equals 13 residues. For the CDR3, the DNA is TGTGCCAGCAGTTACTCGGGGCAAGATACGCAGTATTTT. Translation: CASSYSGQDTQYF.

The chain uses TRBV28 and TRBJ1-4, with D possibly TRBD1 on 5 matching bases. This CDR3 has 14 amino acids. V lost 6 bases, J lost 5 bases, and 13 bases lay in between. Germline loops: CDR1 MDHEN, CDR2 SYDVKM. The CDR3 bases are TGTGCCAGCAGAACTCTAGGGGTGAATGAAAAACTGTTTTTT. It specifies CASRTLGVNEKLFF.

The V gene is TRBV5-5, the J gene TRBJ2-7, with TRBD2 identical over 15 bases. This CDR3 region has 20 residues. CDR1 is SGHKS, CDR2 YYEKEE, per germline (reference sequence). The V gene end was trimmed by 2 bases and the J gene end by 4 bases; junction bases not matched to a gene: 16. As DNA, the CDR3 is TGTGCCAGCAGCTTTAGTCCAGGACTAGCGGGAGGGCTGGATCTTTACGAGCAGTACTTC. Translating gives CASSFSPGLAGGLDLYEQYF.

The chain uses TRBV5-1 and TRBJ2-4; D is unresolved. The CDR3 runs to 15 residues. In germline, CDR1 is SGHRS, CDR2 YFSETQ. V lost 0 bases and J 0 bases, leaving 7 bases between the germline ends. This CDR3 is CASSLVTGAKNIQYF. DNA for the CDR3: TGCGCCAGCAGCTTGGTTACTGGAGCCAAAAACATTCAGTACTTC.

The genes are TRBV27 and TRBJ2-5, with D possibly being TRBD2 (6 bases). CDR1 and CDR2 (germline): MNHEY, SMNVEV (reference sequence). The CDR3 is 14 amino acids. V was shortened by 6 bases and J by 1 base, with 12 bases between the two germline ends. This CDR3 reads CASRGPSAQETQYF. DNA of the CDR3: TGTGCCAGCAGGGGGCCTAGCGCCCAAGAGACCCAGTACTTC.

This chain uses TRBV4-1 with TRBJ2-2, with TRBD1 matching 11 bases. The CDR3 sequence is 16 residues long. Germline V gene lookup returns CDR1 MGHRA and CDR2 YSYEKL. Trimming removed 3 bases from V and 5 bases from J; junction bases left unmatched: 5. The CDR3 nucleotides are TGCGCCAGCAGCCAGGGACAGGGGGAGATTACCGGGGAGCTGTTTTTT. Its protein is CASSQGQGEITGELFF.

The chain uses TRBV10-3 and TRBJ1-2; the D is unclear. The CDR3 covers 11 residues. V lost 4 bases and J 5 bases, leaving 5 bases between the germline ends. Germline CDR1 ENHRY, CDR2 SYGVKD. The CDR3 is CAISALYGYTF. CDR3 DNA: TGTGCCATCAGTGCCCTTTATGGCTACACCTTC.

This chain uses TRBV28 with TRBJ1-2; 9 bases fit TRBD1. V lost 6 bases and J lost 3; bases outside the gene matches: 8. The CDR3 is 15 residues long. CDR1 is MDHEN and CDR2 is SYDVKM in the germline V gene. In nucleotides, the CDR3 is TGTGCCAGCAGCCCGGGACAGGGCCCGTACTATGGCTACACCTTC. Translation gives CASSPGQGPYYGYTF.

This sequence joins TRBV27 and TRBJ2-2; D gene unclear. V lost 1 base, J lost 7 bases, and 10 bases lay in between. The CDR3 runs to 14 residues. CDR1 MNHEY and CDR2 SMNVEV come from the germline V gene (reference sequence). CDR3 loop: CASSLYEVGGELFF. The DNA of the CDR3 is TGTGCCAGCAGTTTATACGAGGTGGGCGGGGAGCTGTTTTTT.

V is TRBV11-2 and J is TRBJ1-2; D unresolved. V was trimmed by 0 bases and J by 4 bases, leaving 12 bases between them. CDR1 and CDR2 (germline): SGHAT, FQNNGV. The CDR3 spans 15 residues. CDR3 residues: CASSLDPQALYGYTF. For the CDR3, the DNA is TGTGCCAGCAGCTTAGATCCCCAGGCCCTCTATGGCTACACCTTC.